Listed below are T cell receptor beta chains from one sample, sequenced in a study of T cell repertoires in cytomegalovirus infection. TCRdb re-analysed the reads in MiXCR, keeping a single row per CDR3 protein. The table records more than 400,000 distinct CDR3 sequences, more than 25% of them present only once. What was sequenced was PBMCs. The source is a human donor in good health (CMV status not recorded). Some clones in this sample may be carry-over from other donors' samples. CDR3s include the opening cysteine and the closing phenylalanine or tryptophan. D genes are given only for firm matches. Some rows mark clone size as missing; the rest say once, few, many or name a class of expanded clone.

CDR3aa,CDR3nt,v_gene,abundance,j_gene,d_gene
CASSDRTVNTEAFF,TGTGCCAGCAGCGACAGGACGGTTAACACTGAAGCTTTCTTT,TRBV28,.,TRBJ1-1,.
CASSSPTAPEAFF,TGTGCCAGCAGCAGTCCGACAGCGCCTGAAGCTTTCTTT,TRBV6-2/TRBV6-3,few,TRBJ1-1,.
CSVYMGTQYF,TGCAGCGTTTATATGGGGACCCAGTACTTC,TRBV29-1,few,TRBJ2-5,.
CSAEDPRLQETQYF,TGCAGTGCCGAGGACCCCCGGCTCCAAGAGACCCAGTACTTC,TRBV20-1,.,TRBJ2-5,.
CATSRNLGLTDTQYF,TGTGCCACCAGCAGAAACCTGGGACTAACGGATACGCAGTATTTT,TRBV15,.,TRBJ2-3,TRBD2
CASSLKLAGNEQFF,TGTGCCAGCAGTTTGAAGCTAGCGGGGAATGAGCAGTTCTTC,TRBV27,.,TRBJ2-1,TRBD2
CAWSVGWSVNEQFF,TGTGCCTGGAGTGTAGGTTGGTCAGTCAATGAGCAGTTCTTC,TRBV30,.,TRBJ2-1,.
CASTLVDLSNTEAFF,TGCGCCAGCACACTTGTGGACCTATCTAACACTGAAGCTTTCTTT,TRBV5-1,.,TRBJ1-1,.
CASIPGTGYTGELFF,TGTGCCAGCATCCCGGGGACAGGGTACACCGGGGAGCTGTTTTTT,TRBV12-3/TRBV12-4,.,TRBJ2-2,TRBD1
CSVIRASYTEAFF,TGCAGCGTTATCCGGGCCTCCTACACTGAAGCTTTCTTT,TRBV29-1,.,TRBJ1-1,.
CASSTPGLAGGYQETQYF,TGTGCCAGTAGTACCCCGGGACTAGCGGGAGGTTATCAAGAGACCCAGTACTTC,TRBV19,.,TRBJ2-5,TRBD2
CASSSNGRFMNTEAFF,TGTGCCAGCAGCTCAAATGGGAGGTTCATGAACACTGAAGCTTTCTTT,TRBV7-4,.,TRBJ1-1,.
CASSRRGGDEQFF,TGTGCCAGCAGCCGGCGCGGAGGGGATGAGCAGTTCTTC,TRBV4-1,.,TRBJ2-1,.
CSAGQGVNYGYTF,TGCAGCGCCGGACAGGGGGTCAACTATGGCTACACCTTC,TRBV29-1,.,TRBJ1-2,TRBD1
CASSPHPDPSEAFF,TGTGCCAGCTCACCACATCCGGATCCGAGTGAAGCTTTCTTT,TRBV18,.,TRBJ1-1,.
CASIVDRDVDGYTF,TGTGCCAGCATCGTGGACAGGGACGTAGATGGCTACACCTTC,TRBV12-3/TRBV12-4,.,TRBJ1-2,TRBD1
CATRLRWSSYNEQFF,TGTGCCACCAGGCTTCGATGGAGCTCCTACAATGAGCAGTTCTTC,TRBV10-3,.,TRBJ2-1,.
CASSDYRGGYNEQFF,TGTGCCAGCAGCGACTACAGGGGGGGTTACAATGAGCAGTTCTTC,TRBV7-9,few,TRBJ2-1,.
CASSLFASNQPQHF,TGTGCCAGCAGTTTGTTCGCAAGCAATCAGCCCCAGCATTTT,TRBV28,once,TRBJ1-5,.
CASSQEEAANEQFF,TGCGCCAGCAGCCAAGAAGAGGCTGCAAATGAGCAGTTCTTC,TRBV4-1,.,TRBJ2-1,.
CATTGGYRTGELFF,TGTGCCACCACAGGGGGCTATCGAACCGGGGAGCTGTTTTTT,TRBV6-2/TRBV6-3,.,TRBJ2-2,TRBD1
CGTSLAYSNQPQHF,TGCGGGACCTCCCTGGCCTATAGCAATCAGCCCCAGCATTTT,TRBV19,.,TRBJ1-5,.
CATSLAGGSYNEQFF,TGTGCCACCTCTTTAGCGGGAGGCTCGTACAATGAGCAGTTCTTC,TRBV27,.,TRBJ2-1,TRBD2
CSAWTGANIQYF,TGCAGCGCCTGGACAGGGGCGAACATTCAGTACTTC,TRBV29-1,.,TRBJ2-4,TRBD1
CASSPTGTNTEAFF,TGTGCCAGCAGCCCGACAGGAACCAACACTGAAGCTTTCTTT,TRBV7-8,few,TRBJ1-1,.
CASSEEFVNTEAFF,TGTGCCAGCAGTGAAGAGTTCGTGAACACTGAAGCTTTCTTT,TRBV2,.,TRBJ1-1,.
CASSQTVLGSGANVLTF,TGTGCCAGCAGCCAGACAGTGCTTGGATCTGGGGCCAACGTCCTGACTTTC,TRBV7-6,many,TRBJ2-6,.
CASSFTGTEYGYTF,TGTGCCAGTAGTTTTACCGGGACGGAATATGGCTACACCTTC,TRBV19,.,TRBJ1-2,.
CSAKGQGNYGYTF,TGCAGTGCAAAGGGACAGGGGAACTATGGCTACACCTTC,TRBV20-1,few,TRBJ1-2,TRBD1
CASSWGLADTGELFF,TGTGCCAGCAGCTGGGGACTAGCCGACACCGGGGAGCTGTTTTTT,TRBV7-6,many,TRBJ2-2,TRBD2
CASSSSLANEQFF,TGTGCTAGCAGCTCAAGCCTGGCAAACGAGCAGTTCTTC,TRBV7-7,many,TRBJ2-1,.
CASSFAELTDTQYF,TGTGCCAGCAGTTTTGCGGAGCTCACAGATACGCAGTATTTT,TRBV27,.,TRBJ2-3,.
CASSYARGTNTGELFF,TGTGCCAGCAGCTATGCTAGGGGTACGAACACCGGGGAGCTGTTTTTT,TRBV6-2/TRBV6-3,.,TRBJ2-2,.
CASSSGRVGAQPQHF,TGTGCCAGCAGCTCCGGACGGGTAGGGGCCCAGCCCCAGCATTTT,TRBV11-2,.,TRBJ1-5,.
CASSYRGAVNQPQHF,TGTGCCAGCAGTTACCGGGGGGCTGTGAATCAGCCCCAGCATTTT,TRBV6-5,.,TRBJ1-5,.
CASNGAGGWDEQFF,TGTGCCAGTAACGGGGCAGGGGGCTGGGATGAGCAGTTCTTC,TRBV7-2,.,TRBJ2-1,TRBD1
CASGLIAGANGELFF,TGTGCTAGTGGTTTGATAGCGGGAGCTAACGGGGAGCTGTTTTTT,TRBV12-5,few,TRBJ2-2,TRBD2
CATSDTPQGIGSYNEQFF,TGTGCCACCAGTGATACCCCCCAGGGGATCGGGTCCTACAATGAGCAGTTCTTC,TRBV24-1,.,TRBJ2-1,.
CASSPPSGYTDTQYF,TGTGCCAGCTCACCACCGTCGGGATACACAGATACGCAGTATTTT,TRBV18,.,TRBJ2-3,.
CASRADGNQPQHF,TGTGCCAGCAGGGCGGACGGCAATCAGCCCCAGCATTTT,TRBV28,many,TRBJ1-5,.
CASSLAINEQFF,TGTGCCAGCAGCTTAGCCATCAATGAGCAGTTCTTC,TRBV7-9,.,TRBJ2-1,.
CASSFLLDTEAFF,TGTGCCAGCAGCTTTCTTTTGGACACTGAAGCTTTCTTT,TRBV11-2,few,TRBJ1-1,.
CASSQENSPQYGYTF,TGCGCCAGCAGCCAAGAAAACTCGCCACAGTATGGCTACACCTTC,TRBV4-1,many,TRBJ1-2,.
CSVGPDGQETQYF,TGCAGTGTGGGCCCGGACGGTCAAGAGACCCAGTACTTC,TRBV20-1,.,TRBJ2-5,.
CASSPWTSGSAHEQFF,TGTGCCAGCAGCCCTTGGACTAGCGGGAGCGCCCATGAGCAGTTCTTC,TRBV7-3,few,TRBJ2-1,TRBD2
CAWSFGGDRYGYTF,TGTGCCTGGAGTTTCGGCGGGGACCGGTATGGCTACACCTTC,TRBV30,.,TRBJ1-2,.
CASSEHGQGASEQYF,TGTGCCAGCAGTGAACACGGGCAGGGGGCTTCGGAGCAGTACTTC,TRBV6-1,.,TRBJ2-7,TRBD1
CASSVDGGGQETQYF,TGTGCCAGCAGCGTGGACGGGGGTGGCCAAGAGACCCAGTACTTC,TRBV7-2,few,TRBJ2-5,.
CASSSMNEQFF,TGTGCCAGCAGTTCAATGAATGAGCAGTTCTTC,TRBV6-5,.,TRBJ2-1,.
CASTRQTRYEQYF,TGTGCCAGCACCAGACAGACAAGATACGAGCAGTACTTC,TRBV6-2/TRBV6-3,.,TRBJ2-7,.
CASSSSRQPNTRLNYGYTF,TGTGCCAGCAGCTCCTCCCGGCAGCCTAATACCCGACTTAACTATGGCTACACCTTC,TRBV7-9,.,TRBJ1-2,.
CASSPTGPNYGYTF,TGTGCCAGCAGCCCGACAGGACCTAACTATGGCTACACCTTC,TRBV5-5,few,TRBJ1-2,.